Given below is one T cell receptor beta chain in context. The antigen remains undetermined. V lost 1 base and J lost 2, with 6 bases in between. Germline-derived CDR1 and CDR2 are LGHDT and YNNKEL (reference sequence). The CDR3 totals 13 residues. The entry originates in a study of T cell responses to AZD1222 COVID-19 vaccine. Study-wide background: Second-dose groups at about 4 or about 12 weeks were pooled. Study-wide points: The study found vaccine-associated CD4 TCRs spanning spike, dominant at 160-218 and 743-854. Repertoire sampling occurred only after the peak T cell response. Once two AZD1222 doses were given, Spike-specific TCR breadth and depth went up.

TCRdb's copy holds only in-frame clones and misses some; the assay was immunoSEQ multiplex PCR. The profile covers more than 110,000 clones, with just over 90% appearing a single time and 3.4% taken by the ten largest. The chain joins TRBV3-1 (or the pseudogene TRBV3-2) to TRBJ2-7; D is unresolved. This TCR was sampled from an adult in good health. The material sequenced was peripheral blood, taken on day 0 of AZD1222 vaccination. The chain's CDR3 is CASSQVNAYEQYF. The DNA for the CDR3 is TGTGCCAGCAGCCAAGTCAATGCCTACGAGCAGTACTTC.